The 5 T cell receptor beta chains given below trace back to one sample, sequenced in a study of blood T cell repertoires in COVID-19. Assay used: immunoSEQ multiplex PCR; TCRdb lists only in-frame clones, some missing. There are about 220,000 clones in the sample; 83% occur only once, and approximately 4% lies in the top ten. Specimen: PBMCs or T cells enriched from blood (not recorded which). The receptors were sampled from a woman aged 40-49 years who had been exposed to COVID-19.

V usage is TRBV5-1 and J usage is TRBJ2-7; 8 positions agree with TRBD2. Trimming removed 1 base from V and 3 bases from J; junction bases left unmatched: 6. Germline V gene sequence: CDR1 SGHRS, CDR2 YFSETQ. The CDR3 totals 15 residues. The CDR3 loop is CASSLRSAGDYEQYF. CDR3 DNA sequence: TGCGCCAGCAGCTTGCGGTCAGCGGGGGACTACGAGCAGTACTTC.

The rearrangement links TRBV2 to TRBJ1-1; no clear D gene. Trimming took off 7 bases at V and 4 bases at J, with 13 bases between the two ends. CDR1 is SNHLY and CDR2 is FYNNEI in the germline V gene. CDR3 length: 13 residues. The CDR3, as DNA: TGTGCCAGCAATGTTTTGGGGAGCACTGAAGCTTTCTTT. Its translation is CASNVLGSTEAFF.

V and J are TRBV11-3 and TRBJ2-7, with D possibly being TRBD1 (5 bases). V was shortened by 4 bases and J by 7 bases, with 14 bases between the two germline ends. The germline V gene encodes CDR1 SGHNT and CDR2 YENEEA. The CDR3 length is 13 residues. The chain's CDR3 is CASSSSRAGEQYF. The DNA for the CDR3 is TGTGCCAGCAGCTCATCCAGGGCTGGGGAGCAGTACTTC.

The genes are TRBV19 and TRBJ2-3; 7 bases agree with TRBD2. Per the germline V gene, CDR1 is LNHDA and CDR2 is SQIVND (reference sequence). The J segment lost 1 base and the V segment lost 3 bases, leaving 4 bases of the junction unmatched. This CDR3 is built from 15 residues. The CDR3 sequence: CASSIGGIGTDTQYF. The CDR3 DNA is TGTGCCAGTAGTATCGGGGGGATAGGCACAGATACGCAGTATTTT.

This clone was detected only once. The V and J genes are TRBV13 and TRBJ2-1, with 8 bases lining up with TRBD2. This CDR3 comprises 17 residues. Germline V gene lookup returns CDR1 PRHDT and CDR2 FYEKMQ (reference sequence). V trimming: 0 bases; J trimming: 9 bases; junction bases outside the gene matches: 13. CDR3 residues: CASSLGLTGGAVGEQFF. The CDR3 DNA is TGTGCCAGCAGCTTAGGCCTAACGGGGGGGGCCGTAGGTGAGCAGTTCTTC. Full variable domain (remainder filled in from reference TRBV13 and TRBJ2-1): AAGVIQSPRHLIKEKRETATLKCYPIPRHDTVYWYQQGPGQDPQFLISFYEKMQSDKGSIPDRFSAQQFSDYHSELNMSSLELGDSALYFCASSLGLTGGAVGEQFFGPGTRLTVL.